This T cell receptor (beta chain) emerged from a study of T cell changes during pregnancy in multiple sclerosis. Method: immunoSEQ multiplex PCR; TCRdb's copy keeps in-frame clones and lacks some. Among more than 65,000 clones listed, about nine tenths were seen once. The specimen comprised peripheral blood, sampled in the first trimester of pregnancy. The source is a female donor with multiple sclerosis, enrolled in a pregnancy study.

The chain's CDR3 is CASSLTGQGSYNEQFF. The DNA for the CDR3 is TGTGCCAGCAGCTTAACGGGGCAGGGCTCCTACAATGAGCAGTTCTTC. This rearrangement joins TRBV7-3 to TRBJ2-1; D might be TRBD1 (5 bases). The V gene lost 0 bases and the J gene lost 0 bases, with 9 bases spanning the gap. Per germline, CDR1 SGHTA and CDR2 FQGTGA. CDR3 length: 16 residues.